Presented here are 21 T cell receptor beta chains from one specimen sequenced in a study of blood T cell repertoires in COVID-19. The data were produced by immunoSEQ multiplex PCR, yet TCRdb's version contains in-frame clones alone and is incomplete. The data show 100,000 to 150,000 clones, 79% seen once. The sequencing input was peripheral blood. The receptor source for this set is a man in his forties or fifties with active or convalescent COVID-19.

This sequence joins TRBV2 and TRBJ1-1; D uncertain. Per germline, CDR1 SNHLY and CDR2 FYNNEI. V lost 10 bases, J lost 3 bases, and 18 bases lay in between. CDR3 length equals 14 residues. The CDR3 loop is CATSGSEGYTEAFF. The CDR3 DNA reads as TGTGCCACTTCGGGTAGCGAAGGGTACACTGAAGCTTTCTTT.

The V and J genes are TRBV5-1 and TRBJ1-6; tentative D call: TRBD1 (5 bases). The CDR3 is made up of 19 amino acids. CDR1 and CDR2 (germline): SGHRS, YFSETQ. With 4 bases removed from V and 0 bases from J, the gap between germline ends came to 20 bases. The CDR3 reads CASSPGLSAIGSYNSPLHF. CDR3 bases: TGCGCCAGCAGCCCGGGACTTTCAGCGATCGGCTCCTATAATTCACCCCTCCACTTT.

This clone was recorded at least ten times. Mismatch with germline at one junction end may stem from a read error. The chain combines TRBV7-7 with TRBJ1-3; D is unclear. The CDR3 runs 17 residues. The germline gives CDR1 SSHAT, CDR2 FNYEAQ (reference sequence). The CDR3: CASSSTRVWSSGNTIYF. CDR3 nucleotides: TGTGCTAGCAGCTCCACACGCGTCTGGAGCTCTGGAAACACCATATATTTT.

This chain connects TRBV7-2 to TRBJ2-3; D is perhaps TRBD2 (7 bases). CDR3 size: 16 residues. V lost 5 bases and J 2 bases, leaving 17 bases between the germline ends. Germline CDR1 and CDR2: SGHTA and FQGNSA. CDR3 in DNA: TGTGCCAGCAGCCTCGCTCTGCGGGGGCCCACAGATACGCAGTATTTT. Protein product: CASSLALRGPTDTQYF.

Only a few counts were recorded for this clone. The genes are TRBV28 and TRBJ2-4; D call uncertain. V was clipped by 2 bases and J by 0 bases, with 14 bases between them. This CDR3 spans 17 amino acids. Germline lookup yields CDR1 MDHEN and CDR2 SYDVKM. The CDR3 DNA sequence: TGTGCCAGCAGTTTAGGAGCCACACCGCTAGCCAAAAACATTCAGTACTTC. Protein product: CASSLGATPLAKNIQYF.

The V and J genes are TRBV28 and TRBJ2-3, with 11 bases matching TRBD2. CDR1 and CDR2 (germline): MDHEN, SYDVKM. The junction had 15 bases not matched to a gene; V was cut back by 4 bases and J by 6 bases. This CDR3 is 18 amino acids long. The CDR3 protein is CASSSTLAGGMGVDTQYF. The CDR3 DNA follows: TGTGCCAGCAGTTCTACCCTAGCGGGGGGCATGGGGGTGGATACGCAGTATTTT.

This clone was seen just once. This chain connects TRBV12-3 or TRBV12-4 to TRBJ2-7, with a tentative D call TRBD2 (6 bases). This CDR3 comprises 12 residues. Trimming stripped 2 bases from V and 6 bases from J, with 8 bases between. This chain's CDR3 is CASSLSGVEQYF. CDR3 DNA sequence: TGTGCCAGCAGTTTATCGGGGGTCGAGCAGTACTTC.

The genes are TRBV7-9 and TRBJ1-2; 9 bases are shared with TRBD1. J was trimmed by 6 bases and V by 2 bases; bases with no gene match: 10. The CDR3 has 16 residues. CDR1 is SEHNR and CDR2 is FQNEAQ in the germline V gene (reference sequence). CDR3 in amino acids: CASSLIEDRGTNGYTF. The CDR3 bases are TGTGCCAGCAGCTTAATCGAGGACAGGGGAACGAATGGCTACACCTTC. Supplemented by reference TRBV7-9 and TRBJ1-2, the full variable domain reads DTGVSQNPRHKITKRGQNVTFRCDPISEHNRLYWYRQTLGQGPEFLTYFQNEAQLEKSRLLSDRFSAERPKGSFSTLEIQRTEQGDSAMYLCASSLIEDRGTNGYTFGSGTRLTVV.

J is TRBJ2-3 and V is TRBV4-3; D possibly corresponds to TRBD2 (5 bases). Trimming left V 4 bases short and J 2 bases short, with 13 bases between. The CDR3 is 15 amino acids. The V gene's germline CDR1 is LGHNA and CDR2 YSLEER. As DNA, the CDR3 is TGCGCCAGCAGCCGTCAGAATAGCGTCACAGATACGCAGTATTTT. Its protein product is CASSRQNSVTDTQYF.

V is TRBV9 and J is TRBJ2-3, with a weak D call TRBD2 (5 bases). The CDR3 extends over 14 amino acids. Germline V gene sequence: CDR1 SGDLS, CDR2 YYNGEE. With 4 bases removed from V and 4 bases from J, the gap between germline ends came to 13 bases. The CDR3 region is CASSPGVQPDTQYF. The CDR3 DNA follows: TGTGCCAGCAGCCCCGGGGTCCAGCCAGATACGCAGTATTTT.

This rearrangement joins TRBV4-3 to TRBJ1-1, with 8 bases that match TRBD1. Unmatched junction bases numbered 10, after V lost 2 bases and J lost 5 bases. There are 16 residues in the CDR3. Germline-derived CDR1 and CDR2 are LGHNA and YSLEER. CDR3 loop: CASSQRVTGGGTEAFF. For the CDR3, the DNA is TGCGCCAGCAGCCAACGCGTTACAGGGGGAGGAACTGAAGCTTTCTTT.

The J gene is TRBJ1-1, the V gene TRBV7-2; possible D gene TRBD1, 6 bases. CDR3 length: 14 amino acids. Trimming cost V 4 bases and J 0 bases, with 9 bases left between them. Germline V gene sequence: CDR1 SGHTA, CDR2 FQGNSA. CDR3 sequence reads: CASSWGPMNTEAFF. CDR3 DNA sequence: TGTGCCAGCAGCTGGGGGCCCATGAACACTGAAGCTTTCTTT.

CDR3 DNA sequence: TGTGCCAGCAGCTTGTATAGGGGCAGGGACACTGAAGCTTTCTTT. Translating it yields CASSLYRGRDTEAFF. The chain carries TRBV5-6 and TRBJ1-1; perhaps TRBD1 as D (5 bases). This CDR3 region has 15 residues. Trimming cost V 1 base and J 3 bases, with 13 bases left between them. The germline gives CDR1 SGHDT, CDR2 YYEEEE.

The chain links TRBV19 to TRBJ1-3; no clear D. V was trimmed by 6 bases and J by 0 bases, leaving 9 bases between them. The CDR3 is 14 residues long. Germline V CDR1 and CDR2: LNHDA, SQIVND (reference sequence). The CDR3 is CASRDGSSGNTIYF. The CDR3 coding sequence is TGTGCCAGTAGGGACGGGAGCTCTGGAAACACCATATATTTT.

The rearrangement uses TRBV6-5 and TRBJ1-2; D might be TRBD1 (5 bases). Looked up from germline, CDR1 is MNHEY and CDR2 is SVGAGI. The CDR3 extends over 13 amino acids. V lost 7 bases to trimming and J lost 6 bases, with 15 bases between them. In DNA form, the CDR3 reads TGTGCCAGCACCCGGTGGTCGGGGGATGGCTACACCTTC. Protein product: CASTRWSGDGYTF.

V is TRBV7-9 and J is TRBJ2-7; D remains unclear. V was trimmed by 5 bases and J by 2 bases, leaving 13 bases between them. CDR3 length: 14 amino acids. The germline V gene encodes CDR1 SEHNR and CDR2 FQNEAQ (reference sequence). The CDR3 loop is CASSPTLPPYEQYF. The CDR3 DNA reads TGTGCCAGCAGCCCGACTCTTCCCCCCTACGAGCAGTACTTC.

The rearrangement links TRBV27 to TRBJ1-1; D is possibly TRBD1 (6 bases). CDR3 length: 13 amino acids. V lost 4 bases, J lost 5 bases, and 11 bases lay in between. Germline CDR1 MNHEY, CDR2 SMNVEV (reference sequence). The CDR3 DNA is TGTGCCAGCAGTTGGGCCAGGGGTACTGAAGCTTTCTTT. Its translation: CASSWARGTEAFF.

The CDR3 DNA is TGTGCCACCAGTGCCGGGACAGGGATAGGTAACTATGGCTACACCTTC. Its translation: CATSAGTGIGNYGYTF. The chain has TRBV24-1 and TRBJ1-2, with TRBD1 matching over 9 bases. After removal of 5 bases from V and 1 base from J, the junction contained 7 bases not matched to a gene. Germline V lookup: CDR1 KGHDR, CDR2 SFDVKD. The CDR3 length is 16 residues.

This clone rates as medium-sized (0.01 to 0.1%). At the DNA level, this CDR3 is encoded by other sequences in the same sample as well. The chain joins TRBV5-5 to TRBJ1-4, with 9 bases matching TRBD1. This CDR3 has 16 residues. With V trimmed by 2 bases and J by 2 bases, 4 bases remained unmatched. Germline values: CDR1 SGHKS, CDR2 YYEKEE (reference sequence). The CDR3 DNA is TGTGCCAGCAGCTTAGGCGACAGGGGGACTAATGAAAAACTGTTTTTT. Its protein is CASSLGDRGTNEKLFF. The variable domain in full, completed from reference TRBV5-5 and TRBJ1-4, reads DAGVTQSPTHLIKTRGQQVTLRCSPISGHKSVSWYQQVLGQGPQFIFQYYEKEERGRGNFPDRFSARQFPNYSSELNVNALLLGDSALYLCASSLGDRGTNEKLFFGSGTQLSVL.

The V gene is TRBV7-6, the J gene TRBJ1-2; possibly TRBD1 for D (6 bases). Germline lookup yields CDR1 SGHVS and CDR2 FNYEAQ. Trimming cost V 5 bases and J 4 bases, with 17 bases left between them. The CDR3 is 15 residues long. The CDR3 loop is CASSKNAGAGYGYTF. For the CDR3, the DNA is TGTGCCAGCAGCAAAAATGCAGGGGCCGGCTATGGCTACACCTTC.

This chain's CDR3 is CASSFYSETTEAFF. The CDR3 nucleotides are TGTGCCAGCTCCTTCTATTCGGAGACCACTGAAGCTTTCTTT. This chain joins TRBV18 and TRBJ1-1; D is uncertain. V was cut by 6 bases and J by 4 bases, with 15 bases left in between. The CDR3 is made up of 14 amino acids. Germline values: CDR1 KGHSH, CDR2 LQKENI.